This T cell receptor (beta chain) was recorded in a study of control samples from healthy donors and cancer patients. The protocol was immunoSEQ multiplex PCR, while the TCRdb copy is restricted to in-frame clones and leaves out a portion. The sample lists roughly 370,000 clones; 75% to 95% were seen once. From germline, CDR1 is SGHVS and CDR2 FNYEAQ. With 5 bases clipped from V and 2 bases from J, the junction kept 2 bases outside the gene matches. This CDR3 is 14 amino acids long. The J gene is TRBJ2-2, the V gene TRBV7-6; 7 bases agree with TRBD1. The receptor comes from a man aged 40-49 years with head and neck cancer. The specimen was PBMCs. CDR3 DNA sequence: TGTGCCAGCAGCCACAGGGGTAACACCGGGGAGCTGTTTTTT. Protein product: CASSHRGNTGELFF.